This T cell receptor beta chain was recovered during a study of T cells expressing NK-cell markers. General study results and limits: Four donors showed these clonotypes also leading the CD3+CD56-NKG2C+ fraction. Six donors carried dominant NKG2C+ clonotypes that made up roughly 1.0-7.0% of their CD8+ T cells.

The CDR3 consists of 14 residues. Remarks on this clonotype: Its antigen is undetermined.

TCRdb re-called the 5' RACE reads; one entry per CDR3 protein, DNA not given. The sample features about 550,000 distinct CDR3 sequences, with 3.5% to 4.5% in its top ten. The sample comprised blood T cells: a sorted CD56 or NKG2C T cell subset, CD4+ or CD8+ T cells, or bulk PBMC T cells (not recorded which). This clonotype was obtained from a man younger than 30 in good health. The V and J genes are TRBV12-3 or TRBV12-4 and TRBJ2-1; TCRdb lists TRBD1, though no DNA is available to test this call. The CDR3 loop is CACSGTGIYNEQFF.